The present TCR beta chain was sequenced within a study of T cell responses to AZD1222 COVID-19 vaccine. General observations from the study: Repertoires were obtained solely post-peak T cell response. It should be noted that donors were predominantly white British and more often female, and clonal diversity was possibly underestimated.

Germline V gene data show CDR1 as LNHDA and CDR2 as SQIVND (reference sequence). The CDR3 is made up of 15 amino acids. V was clipped by 3 bases and J by 5 bases, with 13 bases between them. This clone was recorded once. What it recognizes is unknown. Clones were read by immunoSEQ multiplex PCR, and TCRdb kept only the in-frame ones, dropping some. There are some 60,000 clones in the sample; about 91% occur only once, and over 5% lies in the top ten. The source material was peripheral blood, sampled 28 days after the second AZD1222 dose. The origin of this receptor is an adult who received the AZD1222 COVID-19 vaccine. The chain is built from TRBV19 and TRBJ1-4, with D unclear. CDR3 sequence (DNA): TGTGCCAGTAGTATTTTAGAGTTCAGCAATGAAAAACTGTTTTTT. It encodes CASSILEFSNEKLFF. Based on the CDR3 plus reference TRBV19 and TRBJ1-4, the full variable domain is DGGITQSPKYLFRKEGQNVTLSCEQNLNHDAMYWYRQDPGQGLRLIYYSQIVNDFQKGDIAEGYSVSREKKESFPLTVTSAQKNPTAFYLCASSILEFSNEKLFFGSGTQLSVL.